This entry describes one T cell receptor (beta chain). Some clones are missing from TCRdb's copy, which holds only in-frame ones; the method was immunoSEQ multiplex PCR. Of under 200,000 clones listed, roughly 95% are singletons. J gave up 8 bases and V 3 bases, and 5 bases lay outside the gene matches. CDR1 KGHDR and CDR2 SFDVKD come from the germline V gene. The CDR3 length is 15 residues. This entry comes from a study of control samples from healthy donors and cancer patients. This rearrangement joins TRBV24-1 to TRBJ2-1; 11 bases match TRBD1. The sample taken for sequencing was blood. This receptor was obtained from a woman aged 55-69 years in good health. CDR3 bases: TGTGCCACCAGTGATGGACAGGGGGCTAGGGATGAGCAGTTCTTC. It is translated as CATSDGQGARDEQFF.